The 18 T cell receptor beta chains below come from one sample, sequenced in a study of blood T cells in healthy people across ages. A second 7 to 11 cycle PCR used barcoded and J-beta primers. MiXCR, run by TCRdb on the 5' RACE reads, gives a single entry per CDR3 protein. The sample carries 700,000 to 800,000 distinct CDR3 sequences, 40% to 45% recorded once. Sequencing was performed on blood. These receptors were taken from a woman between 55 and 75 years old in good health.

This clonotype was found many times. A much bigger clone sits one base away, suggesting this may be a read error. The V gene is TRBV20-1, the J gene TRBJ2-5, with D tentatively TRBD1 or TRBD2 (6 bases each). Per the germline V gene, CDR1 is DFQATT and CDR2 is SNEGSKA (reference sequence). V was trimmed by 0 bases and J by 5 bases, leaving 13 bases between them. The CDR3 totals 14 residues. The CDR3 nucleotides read TGCAGTGCTAGAGATAGGGGGGCTGGGGAGACCCAGTACTTC. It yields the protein CSARDRGAGETQYF.

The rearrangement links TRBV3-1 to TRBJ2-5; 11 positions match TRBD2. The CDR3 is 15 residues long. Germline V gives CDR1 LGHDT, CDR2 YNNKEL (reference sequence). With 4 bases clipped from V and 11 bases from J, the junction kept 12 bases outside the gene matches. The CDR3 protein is CASSLGLAAPNEQYF. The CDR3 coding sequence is TGTGCCAGCAGCCTGGGACTAGCGGCCCCGAATGAGCAGTACTTC.

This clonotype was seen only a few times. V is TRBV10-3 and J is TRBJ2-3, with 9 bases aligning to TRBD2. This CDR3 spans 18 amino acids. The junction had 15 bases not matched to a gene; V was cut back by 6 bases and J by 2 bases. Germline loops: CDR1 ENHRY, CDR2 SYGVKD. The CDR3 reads CAIRAHQGGGGATDTQYF. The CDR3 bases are TGTGCCATCAGAGCCCACCAAGGGGGCGGGGGGGCCACAGATACGCAGTATTTT.

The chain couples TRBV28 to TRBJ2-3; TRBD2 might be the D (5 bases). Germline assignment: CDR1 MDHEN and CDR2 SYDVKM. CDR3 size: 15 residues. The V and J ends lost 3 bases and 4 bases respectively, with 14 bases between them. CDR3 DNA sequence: TGTGCCAGCAGTTTTTCAGCCCCGAGGGCAGATACGCAGTATTTT. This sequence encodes CASSFSAPRADTQYF.

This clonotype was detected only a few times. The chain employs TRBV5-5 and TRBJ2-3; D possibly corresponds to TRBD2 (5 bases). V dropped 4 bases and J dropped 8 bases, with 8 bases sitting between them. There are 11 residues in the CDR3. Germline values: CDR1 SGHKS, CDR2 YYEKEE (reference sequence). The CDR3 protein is CASSTGGTQYF. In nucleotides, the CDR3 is TGTGCCAGCAGCACCGGAGGTACGCAGTATTTT.

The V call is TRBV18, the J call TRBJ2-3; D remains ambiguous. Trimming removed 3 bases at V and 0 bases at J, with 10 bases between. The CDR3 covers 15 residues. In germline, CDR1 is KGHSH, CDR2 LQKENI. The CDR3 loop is CASSPVPSSTDTQYF. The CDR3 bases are TGTGCCAGCTCACCGGTCCCCTCTAGCACAGATACGCAGTATTTT.

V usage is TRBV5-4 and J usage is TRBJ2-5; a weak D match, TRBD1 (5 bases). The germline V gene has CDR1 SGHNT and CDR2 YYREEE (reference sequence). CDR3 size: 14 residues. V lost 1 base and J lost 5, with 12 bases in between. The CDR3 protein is CASSLPLAGETQYF. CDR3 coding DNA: TGTGCCAGCAGCTTGCCCCTGGCAGGGGAGACCCAGTACTTC.

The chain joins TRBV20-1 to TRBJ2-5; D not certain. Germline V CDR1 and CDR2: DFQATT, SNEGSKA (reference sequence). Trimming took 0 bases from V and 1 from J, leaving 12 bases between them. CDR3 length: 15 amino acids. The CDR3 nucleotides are TGCAGTGCTAGAGATCTTGCCGGACCCCAAGAGACCCAGTACTTC. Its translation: CSARDLAGPQETQYF.

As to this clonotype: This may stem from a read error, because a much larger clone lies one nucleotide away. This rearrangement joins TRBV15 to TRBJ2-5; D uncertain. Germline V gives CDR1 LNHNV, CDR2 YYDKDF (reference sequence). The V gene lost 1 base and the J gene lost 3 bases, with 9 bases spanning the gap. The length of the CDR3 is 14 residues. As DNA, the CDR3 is TGTGCCACCAGCAGAGGCGTGGCGGAAGAGACCCAGTACTTC. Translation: CATSRGVAEETQYF.

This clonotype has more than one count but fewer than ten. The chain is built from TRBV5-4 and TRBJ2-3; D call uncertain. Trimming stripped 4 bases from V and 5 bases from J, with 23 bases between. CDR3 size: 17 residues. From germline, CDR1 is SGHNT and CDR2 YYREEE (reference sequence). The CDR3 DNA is TGTGCCAGCAGCACGTCTTGGGGATTAGTACTATTAGATACGCAGTATTTT. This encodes CASSTSWGLVLLDTQYF.

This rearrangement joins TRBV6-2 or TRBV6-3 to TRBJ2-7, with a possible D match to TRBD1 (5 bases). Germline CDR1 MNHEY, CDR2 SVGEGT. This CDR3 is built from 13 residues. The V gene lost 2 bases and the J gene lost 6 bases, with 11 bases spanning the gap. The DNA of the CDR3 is TGTGCCAGCAGTTACCCAGGGCTTGGCGAGCAGTACTTC. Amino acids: CASSYPGLGEQYF.

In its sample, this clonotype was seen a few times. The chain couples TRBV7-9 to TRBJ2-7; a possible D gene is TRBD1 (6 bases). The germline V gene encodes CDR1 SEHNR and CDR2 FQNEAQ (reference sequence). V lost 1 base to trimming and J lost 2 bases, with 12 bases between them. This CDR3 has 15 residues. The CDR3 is CASSLVQGYPYEQYF. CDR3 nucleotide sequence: TGTGCCAGCAGCTTAGTACAGGGTTACCCCTACGAGCAGTACTTC.

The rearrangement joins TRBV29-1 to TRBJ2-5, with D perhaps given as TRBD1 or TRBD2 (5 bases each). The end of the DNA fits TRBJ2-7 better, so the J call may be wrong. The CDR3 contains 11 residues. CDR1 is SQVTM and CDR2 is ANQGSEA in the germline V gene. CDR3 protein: CSVGTRYEQYF. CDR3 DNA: TGCAGCGTGGGGACCCGATACGAGCAGTACTTC.

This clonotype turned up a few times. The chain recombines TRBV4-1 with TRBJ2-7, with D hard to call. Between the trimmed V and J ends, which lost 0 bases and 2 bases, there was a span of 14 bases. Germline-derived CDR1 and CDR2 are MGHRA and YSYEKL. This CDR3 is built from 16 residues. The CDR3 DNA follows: TGCGCCAGCAGCCAAGAGTGGAAGACTCTTGCCTACGAGCAGTACTTC. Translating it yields CASSQEWKTLAYEQYF.

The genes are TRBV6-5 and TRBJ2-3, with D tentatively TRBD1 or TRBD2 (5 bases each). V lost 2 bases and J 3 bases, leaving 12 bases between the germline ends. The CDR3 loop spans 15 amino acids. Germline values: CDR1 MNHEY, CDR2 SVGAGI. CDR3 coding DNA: TGTGCCAGCAGTTACGGGGGATTTCAAACAGATACGCAGTATTTT. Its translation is CASSYGGFQTDTQYF.

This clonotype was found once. CDR3 coding DNA: TGTGCTAGTGGTCCGGCTACCAGAGACACTGAAGCTTTCTTT. Translating it yields CASGPATRDTEAFF. This chain links TRBV12-5 with TRBJ1-1; no definite D call. The length of the CDR3 is 14 residues. The germline CDR1 and CDR2 sequences are LGHNT and FRNRAP. Between the trimmed V and J ends, which lost 5 bases and 3 bases, there was a span of 13 bases.

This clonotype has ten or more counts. The CDR3 DNA reads TGTGCCAGCAGCCCTGGACTAGCGGCGATCACAGATACGCAGTATTTT. Its protein product is CASSPGLAAITDTQYF. This chain uses TRBV7-3 with TRBJ2-3, with 10 bases fitting TRBD2. The CDR3 contains 16 residues. Germline assignment: CDR1 SGHTA and CDR2 FQGTGA. The J segment lost 2 bases and the V segment lost 5 bases, leaving 7 bases of the junction unmatched. The variable domain in full, with the rest retrieved from reference TRBV7-3 and TRBJ2-3, is GAGVSQTPSNKVTEKGKYVELRCDPISGHTALYWYRQSLGQGPEFLIYFQGTGAADDSGLPNDRFFAVRPEGSVSTLKIQRTERGDSAVYLCASSPGLAAITDTQYFGPGTRLTVL.

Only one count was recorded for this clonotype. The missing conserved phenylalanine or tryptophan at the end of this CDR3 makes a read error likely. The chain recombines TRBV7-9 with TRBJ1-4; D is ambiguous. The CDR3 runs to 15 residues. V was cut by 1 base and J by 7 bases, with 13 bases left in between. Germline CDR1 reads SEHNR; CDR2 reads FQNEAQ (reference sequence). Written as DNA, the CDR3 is TGTGCCAGCAGCTTAGGGGCCGGTGTGACTGAAAAACTGTTTTCT. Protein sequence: CASSLGAGVTEKLFS.